This T cell receptor beta chain came from a study of blood T cell repertoires in COVID-19. Study in general: Sample material is recorded as cDNA or gDNA derived from T cells, B-cell-depleted T cells, or PBMCs.

The CDR3 totals 14 residues. Per the germline V gene, CDR1 is WSHSY and CDR2 is SAAADI. Unmatched junction bases numbered 6, after V lost 7 bases and J lost 1 base. In the authors' workflow: The assay estimated nucleated cells by amplifying reference gene primers. Data came from immunoSEQ multiplex PCR; TCRdb stores just in-frame clones and leaves some out. V and J calls and clone size come straight from that table; D and trimming were deduced from the DNA. Of just over 35,000 clones in the sample, roughly nine tenths were seen once. The TCR was taken from a man aged 55-75 years with acute or convalescent COVID-19. The sample consisted of peripheral blood. V is TRBV10-2 and J is TRBJ2-7, with 8 bases aligning to TRBD2. DNA of the CDR3: TGCGCCAGCACTTTGGGACTAGGATCCTACGAGCAGTACTTC. Protein product: CASTLGLGSYEQYF.